One sample yielded the 15 T cell receptor beta chains listed below, sequenced in a study of lymphopenia after photon versus proton radiotherapy. Repertoires were generated with immunoSEQ multiplex PCR, while TCRdb's copy carries only in-frame clones and drops some. The sample includes tens of thousands of clones, 85% to 90% of them seen just once. The source was peripheral blood, collected from a patient treated with proton-based radiotherapy. Receptors were obtained from a man aged 80 or over with esophageal cancer.

In its sample, this clone was seen once. V usage is TRBV11-2 and J usage is TRBJ2-3; D uncertain. This CDR3 has 14 amino acids. V was clipped by 5 bases and J by 6 bases, with 15 bases between them. Germline V lookup: CDR1 SGHAT, CDR2 FQNNGV. CDR3 region: CASSRSVLYDTQYF. The CDR3 nucleotides read TGTGCCAGCAGCCGGAGTGTTCTCTACGATACGCAGTATTTT.

The chain recombines TRBV5-6 with TRBJ1-2, with D possibly TRBD1 on 5 matching bases. The V and J ends lost 4 bases and 2 bases respectively, with 6 bases between them. CDR3 size: 12 residues. Per germline, CDR1 SGHDT and CDR2 YYEEEE. In DNA, the CDR3 is TGTGCCAGCAGCCGGGACAACTATGGCTACACCTTC. Its translation is CASSRDNYGYTF.

This chain links TRBV4-3 with TRBJ2-5; D uncertain. Germline CDR1 LGHNA, CDR2 YSLEER. The CDR3 is 14 residues long. Trimming cost V 0 bases and J 5 bases, with 10 bases left between them. Here the CDR3 DNA reads TGCGCCAGCAGCCAAGAGGTACTTTCGGAGACCCAGTACTTC. This gives the protein CASSQEVLSETQYF.

V is TRBV5-4 and J is TRBJ2-7, with 7 positions matching TRBD2. V shed 0 bases, J shed 1 base, and the junction held 4 bases outside the gene matches. The length of the CDR3 is 15 residues. Germline-derived CDR1 and CDR2 are SGHNT and YYREEE (reference sequence). CDR3 in DNA: TGTGCCAGCAGCTTGGCGCGGGAGAGGTCCTACGAGCAGTACTTC. It encodes CASSLARERSYEQYF.

The J gene is TRBJ1-1, the V gene TRBV5-6; TRBD1 matches 9 bases. Germline trimming cut 3 bases from V and 5 bases from J; bases unmatched to any gene: 8. The CDR3 totals 15 residues. The germline gives CDR1 SGHDT, CDR2 YYEEEE. Written as DNA, the CDR3 is TGTGCCAGCAGCTCCAGACAGGGGGTACTGACTGAAGCTTTCTTT. The encoded protein is CASSSRQGVLTEAFF.

The rearrangement uses TRBV30 and TRBJ1-2, with D maybe TRBD1 (6 bases). V lost 4 bases, J lost 4 bases, and 13 bases lay in between. Germline V gene sequence: CDR1 GTSNPN, CDR2 SVGIG (reference sequence). CDR3 size: 13 residues. This CDR3 reads CAWTTGIGYGYTF. The CDR3 DNA reads TGTGCCTGGACTACAGGGATAGGCTATGGCTACACCTTC. The full variable domain, completed using reference TRBV30 and TRBJ1-2, is SQTIHQWPATLVQPVGSPLSLECTVEGTSNPNLYWYRQAAGRGLQLLFYSVGIGQISSEVPQNLSASRPQDRQFILSSKKLLLSDSGFYLCAWTTGIGYGYTFGSGTRLTVV.

The V call is TRBV9, the J call TRBJ1-2; D gene ambiguous. The germline gives CDR1 SGDLS, CDR2 YYNGEE. The V end was cut by 0 bases, the J end by 4 bases, with 10 bases between. This CDR3 contains 14 residues. CDR3 loop: CASSVEWVGYGYTF. The DNA of the CDR3 is TGTGCCAGCAGCGTAGAGTGGGTGGGCTATGGCTACACCTTC.

The V gene is TRBV2, the J gene TRBJ2-7; D gene unclear. The V and J ends lost 7 bases and 4 bases respectively, with 8 bases between them. CDR1 and CDR2 (germline): SNHLY, FYNNEI. CDR3 size: 11 residues. The CDR3 region has the DNA TGTGCCAGCACCTCGGAATACGAGCAGTACTTC. It is translated as CASTSEYEQYF.

The V and J genes are TRBV18 and TRBJ1-2, with D hard to call. The V end lost 3 bases, the J end lost 3 bases, and 11 bases lay between the germline ends. Per the germline V gene, CDR1 is KGHSH and CDR2 is LQKENI. The CDR3 extends over 14 amino acids. The CDR3 nucleotides read TGTGCCAGCTCACCTACACAGAGGGACTATGGCTACACCTTC. Translating gives CASSPTQRDYGYTF.

The rearrangement joins TRBV10-3 to TRBJ2-2; 9 nucleotides line up with TRBD1. Germline V gene lookup returns CDR1 ENHRY and CDR2 SYGVKD. The V segment lost 10 bases and the J segment 3 bases; nucleotides outside the gene matches: 12. This CDR3 has 16 amino acids. CDR3 region: CATHSDRGEDTGELFF. CDR3 coding DNA: TGTGCCACCCACTCGGACAGGGGAGAGGACACCGGGGAGCTGTTTTTT.

The chain carries TRBV21-1 and TRBJ1-1. TRBV21-1 is a pseudogene segment. This CDR3 spans 13 amino acids. The CDR3 DNA reads TGTGCCAGCAGCCCCGGGCCTTACACTGAAGCTTTCTTT. Amino acid sequence: CASSPGPYTEAFF.

This sequence joins TRBV30 and TRBJ1-1; 7 nucleotides align to TRBD1. The ends lost 3 bases at V and 1 base at J; junction bases unmatched: 14. Germline lookup yields CDR1 GTSNPN and CDR2 SVGIG (reference sequence). The CDR3 is made up of 17 amino acids. The CDR3 protein is CAWSDPTQGWKNTEAFF. The CDR3 bases are TGTGCCTGGAGCGACCCTACACAGGGGTGGAAGAACACTGAAGCTTTCTTT. The variable domain in full, with the rest retrieved from reference TRBV30 and TRBJ1-1, is SQTIHQWPATLVQPVGSPLSLECTVEGTSNPNLYWYRQAAGRGLQLLFYSVGIGQISSEVPQNLSASRPQDRQFILSSKKLLLSDSGFYLCAWSDPTQGWKNTEAFFGQGTRLTVV.

The chain combines TRBV6-6 with TRBJ2-2, with D possibly matching TRBD1 (5 bases). V was trimmed by 6 bases and J by 1 base, leaving 9 bases between them. Germline loops: CDR1 MNHNY, CDR2 SVGAGI (reference sequence). This CDR3 spans 14 amino acids. CDR3 nucleotide sequence: TGTGCCAGCAGCATCGACAGGAACACCGGGGAGCTGTTTTTT. This sequence encodes CASSIDRNTGELFF.

The chain carries TRBV9 and TRBJ2-5; no definite D call. CDR1 is SGDLS and CDR2 is YYNGEE in the germline V gene. This CDR3 is built from 13 residues. Trimming removed 2 bases at V and 4 bases at J, with 9 bases between. CDR3 DNA: TGTGCCAGCAGCGTCCCCCCCCTAGAGACCCAGTACTTC. Translation gives CASSVPPLETQYF.

This chain joins TRBV4-3 and TRBJ2-2; no definite D call. The germline V and J ends were trimmed by 0 bases and 1 base, with 6 bases remaining between them. The germline V gene encodes CDR1 LGHNA and CDR2 YSLEER. CDR3 length: 15 residues. In DNA, the CDR3 is TGCGCCAGCAGCCAAGATTTGGGGAACACCGGGGAGCTGTTTTTT. It translates to CASSQDLGNTGELFF.